These 3 T cell receptor beta chains came from one sample sequenced in a study of T cell responses to AZD1222 COVID-19 vaccine. Using immunoSEQ multiplex PCR, the repertoire was profiled, and TCRdb retains in-frame clones only, with some absent. The table lists roughly 180,000 clones, roughly nine tenths of them singletons. The material was peripheral blood, obtained on day 0 of AZD1222 vaccination. The receptor source for this set is an adult in good health.

V and J are TRBV28 and TRBJ1-1; 7 bases match TRBD1. The CDR3 runs 13 residues. After removal of 4 bases from V and 6 bases from J, the junction contained 5 bases not matched to a gene. Germline loops: CDR1 MDHEN, CDR2 SYDVKM. CDR3 protein: CASSWRGRSEAFF. CDR3 nucleotides: TGTGCCAGCAGTTGGAGGGGGCGATCTGAAGCTTTCTTT.

This clone was seen a few times. V gene TRBV30 combines with J gene TRBJ1-3; D ambiguous. V was clipped by 0 bases and J by 2 bases, with 14 bases between them. The CDR3 extends over 16 amino acids. The germline CDR1 and CDR2 sequences are GTSNPN and SVGIG (reference sequence). The CDR3 here is CAWSVGSDLTGNTIYF. The CDR3 coding sequence is TGTGCCTGGAGTGTAGGCTCCGACCTTACTGGAAACACCATATATTTT. The full variable domain, with the rest looked up from reference TRBV30 and TRBJ1-3, is SQTIHQWPATLVQPVGSPLSLECTVEGTSNPNLYWYRQAAGRGLQLLFYSVGIGQISSEVPQNLSASRPQDRQFILSSKKLLLSDSGFYLCAWSVGSDLTGNTIYFGEGSWLTVV.

This clone appeared a single time. The chain couples TRBV7-2 to TRBJ1-3; no reliable D call. From germline, CDR1 is SGHTA and CDR2 FQGNSA. The germline V and J ends were trimmed by 1 base and 1 base, with 8 bases remaining between them. The CDR3 has 15 amino acids. The CDR3 protein is CASSLVEGSGNTIYF. CDR3 nucleotide sequence: TGTGCCAGCAGCTTAGTGGAGGGATCTGGAAACACCATATATTTT.